This T cell receptor (beta chain) originates from a study of cytomegalovirus exposure and HLA in healthy donors. Germline assignment: CDR1 SGHTA and CDR2 FQGNSA. This CDR3 contains 17 residues. The V and J ends lost 8 bases and 3 bases, in that order; junction bases with no gene match: 15. Vbeta (60) and Jbeta (13) primers were used in the PCR. Profiled with immunoSEQ multiplex PCR; TCRdb holds only in-frame clones, not every one. The table lists 60,000 to 75,000 clones, 65% to 90% of them singletons. This clone was counted a few times. This sequence joins TRBV7-2 and TRBJ2-7; 11 positions match TRBD2. The sequence was obtained from a female donor in good health and CMV-seronegative. Sample: PBMCs. This CDR3 is CASQPRSLAGGNYEQYF. CDR3 bases: TGTGCCAGCCAACCGCGCTCCCTAGCGGGAGGTAACTACGAGCAGTACTTC.